This T cell receptor beta chain stems from a study of shared clonotypes between healthy human individuals. Overall study context: A couple of women and a few men aged 18 to 49 served as donors.

The protocol was immunoSEQ multiplex PCR, while the TCRdb copy is restricted to in-frame clones and leaves out a portion. The sample contains some 740,000 clones, nearly 95% of which appear only once. Terminally differentiated effector memory CD45RA+ cells were excluded from the naive CD8 cells, which were CD45RO-negative and positively selected for CCR7. This CDR3 has 13 residues. The germline CDR1 and CDR2 sequences are SEHNR and FQNEAQ (reference sequence). Germline trimming cut 4 bases from V and 8 bases from J; bases unmatched to any gene: 7. The sequencing input was naive CD8+ T cells sorted from blood. The gene calls are TRBV7-9 and TRBJ1-2; 7 bases map to TRBD1. The sequence came from a man aged 30 to 39 in good health. The CDR3 DNA follows: TGTGCCAGCAGCTCGAGACAGGGTTGGGGCTACACCTTC. As protein: CASSSRQGWGYTF.